This TCR beta chain was found in a study of OX40 agonist ivuxolimab in advanced cancers. Study in general: Ivuxolimab is a fully human IgG2 antibody that activates OX40 (CD134). A diagnosis of hepatocellular carcinoma, melanoma, renal cell or head and neck cancer was present in dose-escalation patients. Study conclusions and caveats: Doses of 0.1 to 3.0 mg/kg were accompanied by clonal expansion of CD4+ and CD8+ blood T cells by week 6.

This CDR3 comprises 15 residues. Germline loops: CDR1 MRHNA, CDR2 SNTAGT. Trimming pared 7 bases from V and 8 bases from J, leaving 21 bases between. Comment on this clone: Its antigen is unknown.

Blood draws occurred at baseline, cycle 4 day 1, and cycle 7 day 1. Profiling relied on immunoSEQ multiplex PCR, and the TCRdb table lists in-frame clones only, not all of them. The table has roughly 70,000 clones, about 85% seen once. The sample in question was CD4+ or CD8+ T cells sorted from blood, obtained in a trial of the OX40 agonist ivuxolimab. The sequence was collected from an adult with an advanced solid tumor such as melanoma, head and neck, liver or kidney cancer. The chain has TRBV6-4 and TRBJ2-1, with D unclear. As DNA, the CDR3 is TGTGCCAGCATCCCCCGGTGGGCCCGTAAGGATGAGCAGTTCTTC. This gives the protein CASIPRWARKDEQFF.